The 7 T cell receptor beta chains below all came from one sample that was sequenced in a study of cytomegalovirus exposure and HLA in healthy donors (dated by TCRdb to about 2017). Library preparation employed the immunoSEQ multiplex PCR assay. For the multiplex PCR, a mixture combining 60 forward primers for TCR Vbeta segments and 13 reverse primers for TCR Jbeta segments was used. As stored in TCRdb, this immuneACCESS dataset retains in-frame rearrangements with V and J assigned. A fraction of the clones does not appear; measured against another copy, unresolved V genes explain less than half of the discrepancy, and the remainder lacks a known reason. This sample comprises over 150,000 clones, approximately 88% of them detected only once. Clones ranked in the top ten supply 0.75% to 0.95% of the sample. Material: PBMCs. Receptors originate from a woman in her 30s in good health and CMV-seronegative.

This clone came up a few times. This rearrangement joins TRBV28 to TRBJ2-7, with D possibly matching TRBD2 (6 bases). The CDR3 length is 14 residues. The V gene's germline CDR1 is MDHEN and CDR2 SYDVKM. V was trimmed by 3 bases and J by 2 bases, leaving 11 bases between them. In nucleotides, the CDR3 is TGTGCCAGCAGTTTCCCGGGAGTTGCCTACGAGCAGTACTTC. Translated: CASSFPGVAYEQYF.

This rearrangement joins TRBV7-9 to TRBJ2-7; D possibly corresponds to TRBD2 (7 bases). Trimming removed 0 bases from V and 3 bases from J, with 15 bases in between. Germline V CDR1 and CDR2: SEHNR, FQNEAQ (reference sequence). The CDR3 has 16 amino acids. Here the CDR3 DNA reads TGTGCCAGCAGCTTAGCGCGGGGGCGGGGGAGCTACGAGCAGTACTTC. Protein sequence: CASSLARGRGSYEQYF.

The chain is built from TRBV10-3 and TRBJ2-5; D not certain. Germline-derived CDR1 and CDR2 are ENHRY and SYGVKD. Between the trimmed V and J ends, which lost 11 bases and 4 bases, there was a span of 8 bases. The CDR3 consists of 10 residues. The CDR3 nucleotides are TGTGCCCCTTGGCCAGAGACCCAGTACTTC. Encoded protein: CAPWPETQYF.

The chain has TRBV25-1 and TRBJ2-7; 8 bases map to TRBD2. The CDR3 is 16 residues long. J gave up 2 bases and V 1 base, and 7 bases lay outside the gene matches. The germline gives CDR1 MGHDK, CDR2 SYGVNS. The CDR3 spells CASSELGGRLPYEQYF. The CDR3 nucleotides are TGTGCCAGCAGTGAATTGGGCGGGAGGCTACCCTACGAGCAGTACTTC.

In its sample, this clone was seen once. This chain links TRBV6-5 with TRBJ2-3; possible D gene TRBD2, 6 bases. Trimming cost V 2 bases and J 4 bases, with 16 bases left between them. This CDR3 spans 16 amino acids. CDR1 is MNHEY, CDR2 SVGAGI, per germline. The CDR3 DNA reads TGTGCCAGCAGTTACGGCGGAGGAGGGGTCCCAGATACGCAGTATTTT. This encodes CASSYGGGGVPDTQYF.

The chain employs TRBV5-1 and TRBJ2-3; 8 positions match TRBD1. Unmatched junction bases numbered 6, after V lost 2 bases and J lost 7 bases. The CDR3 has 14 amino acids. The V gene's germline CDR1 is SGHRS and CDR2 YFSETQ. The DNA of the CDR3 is TGCGCCAGCAGCTTCGACAGGGGAAGAAATACGCAGTATTTT. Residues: CASSFDRGRNTQYF.

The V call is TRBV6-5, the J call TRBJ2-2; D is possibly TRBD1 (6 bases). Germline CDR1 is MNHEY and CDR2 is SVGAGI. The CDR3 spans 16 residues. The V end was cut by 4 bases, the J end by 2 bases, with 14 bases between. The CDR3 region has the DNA TGTGCCAGCAGTTCTGGGGGCAGGATAAACACCGGGGAGCTGTTTTTT. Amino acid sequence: CASSSGGRINTGELFF.